These 17 T cell receptor beta chains share one sample of origin, sequenced in a study of cytomegalovirus exposure and HLA in healthy donors. It was with 60 Vbeta and 13 Jbeta primers that the PCR ran. Profiled with immunoSEQ multiplex PCR; TCRdb holds only in-frame clones, not every one. The sample consists of roughly 100,000 clones, 60% to 75% of them appearing once. The sequencing input was PBMCs. Receptors were obtained from a middle-aged man in good health and CMV-seropositive.

The V gene is TRBV12-5, the J gene TRBJ1-2; no clear D gene. The CDR3 loop spans 14 amino acids. V shed 1 base and J shed 8 bases, with 14 bases lying between them. Germline lookup yields CDR1 LGHNT and CDR2 FRNRAP. As DNA, the CDR3 is TGTGCTAGTGGTTTGGACGTTTCGTTCGGGGGCTACACCTTC. The encoded protein is CASGLDVSFGGYTF.

The chain combines TRBV7-2 with TRBJ2-1; 9 positions match TRBD2. V trimming: 5 bases; J trimming: 15 bases; junction bases outside the gene matches: 11. The germline V gene has CDR1 SGHTA and CDR2 FQGNSA. This CDR3 has 13 amino acids. CDR3 region: CASSRILAGFWFF. Written as DNA, the CDR3 is TGTGCCAGCAGCCGAATTCTAGCGGGGTTTTGGTTCTTC.

The chain links TRBV7-9 to TRBJ2-7; 10 bases agree with TRBD1. Germline V CDR1 and CDR2: SEHNR, FQNEAQ (reference sequence). Germline trimming cut 5 bases from V and 4 bases from J; bases unmatched to any gene: 8. CDR3 length: 15 amino acids. CDR3 loop: CASSAGTGETYEQYV. CDR3 bases: TGTGCCAGCAGCGCCGGGACAGGGGAAACTTACGAGCAGTACGTC.

The rearrangement joins TRBV25-1 to TRBJ1-2; possibly TRBD1 for D (5 bases). This CDR3 comprises 15 residues. V gave up 6 bases and J gave up 3 bases, with 17 bases separating them. Germline-derived CDR1 and CDR2 are MGHDK and SYGVNS. CDR3 amino acids: CASSPGDSPYYGYTF. The CDR3, as DNA: TGTGCCAGCAGCCCAGGCGACAGTCCATACTATGGCTACACCTTC.

J is TRBJ2-5 and V is TRBV30; 11 bases match TRBD1. This CDR3 has 13 amino acids. The J segment lost 5 bases and the V segment lost 5 bases, leaving 4 bases of the junction unmatched. Germline values: CDR1 GTSNPN, CDR2 SVGIG (reference sequence). The CDR3 loop reads CAWGTGGRETQYF. CDR3 nucleotide sequence: TGTGCCTGGGGGACAGGGGGTAGGGAGACCCAGTACTTC.

The J gene is TRBJ1-1, the V gene TRBV7-2, with D unresolved. The length of the CDR3 is 16 residues. Germline V gives CDR1 SGHTA, CDR2 FQGNSA. Trimming cost V 3 bases and J 0 bases, with 14 bases left between them. The CDR3 bases are TGTGCCAGCAGCTTTATGATGGGCAGGATGAACACTGAAGCTTTCTTT. This gives the protein CASSFMMGRMNTEAFF. The full variable domain, with the rest looked up from reference TRBV7-2 and TRBJ1-1, is GAGVSQSPSNKVTEKGKDVELRCDPISGHTALYWYRQSLGQGLEFLIYFQGNSAPDKSGLPSDRFSAERTGGSVSTLTIQRTQQEDSAVYLCASSFMMGRMNTEAFFGQGTRLTVV.

The gene calls are TRBV9 and TRBJ2-3; D perhaps matches TRBD1 (6 bases). CDR1 SGDLS and CDR2 YYNGEE come from the germline V gene. Trimming removed 0 bases at V and 3 bases at J, with 11 bases between. The CDR3 runs to 15 residues. This chain's CDR3 is CASSVEQGGTDTQYF. The DNA for the CDR3 is TGTGCCAGCAGCGTAGAACAGGGTGGTACAGATACGCAGTATTTT.

This clone came up once. The rearrangement links TRBV19 to TRBJ2-5; D unclear. The CDR3 has 11 residues. Deletions cut 6 bases from V and 7 bases from J, with 9 bases between. Germline V gene lookup returns CDR1 LNHDA and CDR2 SQIVND (reference sequence). The DNA for the CDR3 is TGTGCCAGTAGGAAAAGCTTGACCCAGTACTTC. It is translated as CASRKSLTQYF. Complete variable domain (other parts from reference TRBV19 and TRBJ2-5): DGGITQSPKYLFRKEGQNVTLSCEQNLNHDAMYWYRQDPGQGLRLIYYSQIVNDFQKGDIAEGYSVSREKKESFPLTVTSAQKNPTAFYLCASRKSLTQYFGPGTRLLVL.

V usage is TRBV6-5 and J usage is TRBJ2-1; D possibly corresponds to TRBD2 (6 bases). Looked up from germline, CDR1 is MNHEY and CDR2 is SVGAGI. The V and J ends lost 11 bases and 11 bases respectively, with 16 bases between them. The CDR3 is 11 amino acids. DNA for the CDR3: TGTGCCTCCCAAGGAGGGCCAAAGCAGTTCTTC. The encoded protein is CASQGGPKQFF.

This clone has more than one count but fewer than ten. The chain has TRBV7-2 and TRBJ2-7; TRBD2 matches 10 bases. Germline V gene lookup returns CDR1 SGHTA and CDR2 FQGNSA. V gave up 5 bases and J gave up 1 base; unmatched junction bases: 5. This CDR3 has 15 amino acids. The CDR3 reads CASSPSGSPSYEQYF. The DNA of the CDR3 is TGTGCCAGCAGCCCTAGCGGGAGCCCATCCTACGAGCAGTACTTC.

The genes are TRBV7-6 and TRBJ2-2; 8 bases line up with TRBD1. This CDR3 has 16 amino acids. The germline gives CDR1 SGHVS, CDR2 FNYEAQ. The junction had 9 bases not matched to a gene; V was cut back by 1 base and J by 8 bases. The CDR3 loop reads CASSLGAGGPSGELFF. The DNA for the CDR3 is TGTGCCAGCAGCTTAGGGGCAGGGGGCCCGTCGGGGGAGCTGTTTTTT.

V and J are TRBV2 and TRBJ1-1; 10 nucleotides agree with TRBD1. The junction had 7 bases not matched to a gene; V was cut back by 11 bases and J by 7 bases. Germline values: CDR1 SNHLY, CDR2 FYNNEI. The length of the CDR3 is 12 residues. CDR3: CAFTGTGDEAFF. CDR3 DNA sequence: TGTGCCTTCACCGGGACAGGGGATGAAGCTTTCTTT.

The chain recombines TRBV7-9 with TRBJ1-1; D is unresolved. Germline CDR1 is SEHNR and CDR2 is FQNEAQ (reference sequence). V lost 1 base to trimming and J lost 1 base, with 10 bases between them. The CDR3 is 15 residues long. CDR3 amino acids: CASSLGGFWNTEAFF. Written as DNA, the CDR3 is TGTGCCAGCAGCTTAGGCGGATTCTGGAACACTGAAGCTTTCTTT. Supplemented by reference TRBV7-9 and TRBJ1-1, the full variable domain reads DTGVSQNPRHKITKRGQNVTFRCDPISEHNRLYWYRQTLGQGPEFLTYFQNEAQLEKSRLLSDRFSAERPKGSFSTLEIQRTEQGDSAMYLCASSLGGFWNTEAFFGQGTRLTVV.

V and J are TRBV6-5 and TRBJ1-5, with a tentative D call TRBD1 (6 bases). The CDR3 is 13 residues long. Per the germline V gene, CDR1 is MNHEY and CDR2 is SVGAGI. V lost 6 bases, J lost 2 bases, and 8 bases lay in between. Here the CDR3 DNA reads TGTGCCAGCAGACGACAGGGCAATCAGCCCCAGCATTTT. Encoded protein: CASRRQGNQPQHF.

V and J are TRBV28 and TRBJ2-7; D perhaps matches TRBD1 (6 bases). The germline V gene has CDR1 MDHEN and CDR2 SYDVKM. V lost 6 bases to trimming and J lost 5 bases, with 20 bases between them. The CDR3 length is 15 residues. CDR3 in amino acids: CASSGYGTGSNEQYF. Written as DNA, the CDR3 is TGTGCCAGCAGCGGATACGGCACAGGGTCCAACGAGCAGTACTTC.

This clone has a count of ten or more. The chain links TRBV4-3 to TRBJ2-1; tentative D call: TRBD2 (5 bases). CDR1 and CDR2 from the germline V gene are LGHNA and YSLEER. Trimming removed 8 bases from V and 6 bases from J, with 20 bases in between. This CDR3 contains 15 residues. The CDR3 sequence is CASPLDGRGSNEQFF. Written as DNA, the CDR3 is TGCGCCAGCCCGCTTGACGGTCGGGGAAGCAATGAGCAGTTCTTC.

This clone was counted once. The gene calls are TRBV9 and TRBJ2-1, with 10 bases lining up with TRBD2. Germline loops: CDR1 SGDLS, CDR2 YYNGEE. The CDR3 has 15 amino acids. V was clipped by 4 bases and J by 2 bases; unmatched bases: 3. CDR3 DNA: TGTGCCAGCAGCCCCGGACTAGCGGCCTACAATGAGCAGTTCTTC. Protein sequence: CASSPGLAAYNEQFF.